Sequencing of this T cell receptor (beta chain) was carried out in a study of T-cell reconstitution after alpha-beta-depleted transplantation in children. The authors prepared the TCRbeta library with unique molecular identifiers. MiXCR, applied by TCRdb to the PCR reads, yields one record per CDR3 protein. The sample shows around 440,000 distinct CDR3 sequences, around 15% of them seen only once. Germline CDR1 and CDR2: ENHRY and SYGVKD. The CDR3 covers 13 residues. The junction had 7 bases not matched to a gene; V was cut back by 10 bases and J by 2 bases. General study points: After one year, T-cell counts and TCRbeta diversity mostly came from new T cells. Elevated TCRbeta diversity at day 60 was traced, in some patients, to surviving recipient T cells and thymic progenitors. It was reported that alpha-beta T cells came from several hundred expanded graft clones (about two months after transplant).

In the case of this clonotype: What it binds is not known.

This TCR was recovered from a boy in the first two years of life who had a stem cell transplant for Wiskott-Aldrich syndrome, so the T cells may come from the graft donor. This specimen consisted of PBMCs, mostly from graft donor cells, obtained 360 days after TCRalphabeta/CD19-depleted stem cell transplant. This chain joins TRBV10-3 and TRBJ2-7, with TRBD2 identical over 8 bases. CDR3 sequence: CASTGLEAYEQYF. Here the CDR3 DNA reads TGTGCCAGCACGGGACTAGAGGCCTACGAGCAGTACTTC.